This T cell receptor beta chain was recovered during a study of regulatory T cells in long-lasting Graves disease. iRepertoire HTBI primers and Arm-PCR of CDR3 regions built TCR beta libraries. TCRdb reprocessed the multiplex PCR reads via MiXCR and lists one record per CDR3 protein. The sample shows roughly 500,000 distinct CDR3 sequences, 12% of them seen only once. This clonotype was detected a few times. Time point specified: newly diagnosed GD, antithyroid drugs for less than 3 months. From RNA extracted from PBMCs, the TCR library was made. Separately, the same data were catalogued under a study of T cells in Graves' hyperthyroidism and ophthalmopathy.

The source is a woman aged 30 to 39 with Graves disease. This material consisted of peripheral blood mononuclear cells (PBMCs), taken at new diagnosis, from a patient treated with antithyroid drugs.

The CDR3 DNA follows: TGTGCCAGCAGTTATCTTAGCGATTCTAGCGGTCCCGAGGAGCAGTACTTC. Translation gives CASSYLSDSSGPEEQYF. The V and J genes are TRBV6-2 or TRBV6-3 and TRBJ2-7; 7 bases match TRBD2. The CDR3 contains 17 residues. The trim removed 3 bases at V and 7 bases at J, leaving 18 bases unmatched. The germline V gene encodes CDR1 MNHEY and CDR2 SVGEGT.